The T cell receptor (beta chain) under discussion was sequenced for a study of long-term antiretroviral therapy in people with HIV. V gave up 3 bases and J gave up 3 bases, with 2 bases separating them. The CDR3 contains 10 residues. Germline CDR1 is SQVTM and CDR2 is ANQGSEA. Version v3.0 of the immunoSEQ assay was performed at survey level. Libraries were prepared by immunoSEQ multiplex PCR; TCRdb keeps only in-frame clonotypes and omits some of them. In the table there are 6,500 to 9,000 clones, under 85% of which are singletons. The chain employs TRBV29-1 and TRBJ1-2; D is unclear. This TCR was recovered from a man aged 40-50 years with HIV. The sample here was unsorted PBMCs, taken 1.1 years after starting antiretroviral therapy. The CDR3 coding sequence is TGCAGCGTTGAGTACTATGGCTACACCTTC. Translating it yields CSVEYYGYTF.